This is a list of T cell receptor beta chains from one sample in a study of blood T cell repertoires in COVID-19. Some clones are missing from TCRdb's copy, which holds only in-frame ones; the method was immunoSEQ multiplex PCR. The repertoire includes about 70,000 clones, approximately 79% of them detected once, and approximately 6% sits in the top ten. Material: peripheral blood. Receptor source: a woman between 55 and 75 years old with acute or convalescent COVID-19. CDR3s include the opening cysteine and the closing phenylalanine or tryptophan. The D gene is left open where the match is weak. Part of the rows lack a size; the others show once, few, many or a class for expanded clones.

TRBD2 TRBJ2-3 NA TRBV27 TGTGCCAGCAGTACTCCCTCCGGGACTAGCGGGGGGACTAGCACAGATACGCAGTATTTT CASSTPSGTSGGTSTDTQYF
NA TRBJ2-7 NA TRBV18 TGTGCCAGCTCACCATCGGGGAACTACGAGCAGTACTTC CASSPSGNYEQYF
NA TRBJ1-1 few TRBV18 TGTGCCAGCTCACCAGCGAGCAACAGGGTTGGCACTGAAGCTTTCTTT CASSPASNRVGTEAFF
NA TRBJ2-4 NA TRBV19 TGTGCCAGTAGTCCCAGACAGAAAATAAACATTCAGTACTTC CASSPRQKINIQYF
NA TRBJ1-2 NA TRBV6-2/TRBV6-3 TGTGCCAGCAGTTACTCGACAGACCTCAGTTGGGACTATGGCTACACCTTC CASSYSTDLSWDYGYTF
NA TRBJ2-7 NA TRBV28 TGTGCCAGCAGTTCCCCGACAGAGCAGTACTTC CASSSPTEQYF
NA TRBJ1-4 NA TRBV5-4 TGTGCCAGCAGCTCCAGGACTAACGGAGAAAAACTGTTTTTT CASSSRTNGEKLFF
NA TRBJ2-1 NA TRBV4-1 TGCGCCAGCAGCCCTAGGGGGAGCTCCTACAATGAGCAGTTCTTC CASSPRGSSYNEQFF
NA TRBJ1-1 NA TRBV5-6 TGTGCCAGCAGCTTATTAGTGGGCGACACTGAAGCTTTCTTT CASSLLVGDTEAFF
TRBD1 TRBJ2-7 NA TRBV4-1 TGCGCCAGCAGCCTTTTCGCCTCAGGGGGCAGGTCCTACGAGCAGTACTTC CASSLFASGGRSYEQYF
NA TRBJ2-2 few TRBV9 TGTGCCAGCAGCGTAGGACAGACTGGCACCGGGGAGCTGTTTTTT CASSVGQTGTGELFF
NA TRBJ2-3 NA TRBV7-2 TGTGCCAGCAGGCTTTCAACTAGCACTACGCAGTATTTT CASRLSTSTTQYF
TRBD1 TRBJ2-3 NA TRBV19 TGTGCCACCCGGGACAGGGGTTACACAGATACGCAGTATTTT CATRDRGYTDTQYF
NA TRBJ1-3 NA TRBV6-1 TGTGCCAGCAGTGAAAGTACGGTCTTCTCTGGAAACACCATATATTTT CASSESTVFSGNTIYF
TRBD1 TRBJ2-3 few TRBV7-9 TGTGCCAGCAGCACTTTCCAGGGGGCGGCTGATACGCAGTATTTT CASSTFQGAADTQYF
TRBD2 TRBJ2-5 once TRBV5-1 TGCGCCAGCAGCCCGCGACTAGCGGGGGGGCAAGAGACCCAGTACTTC CASSPRLAGGQETQYF
NA TRBJ2-2 NA TRBV5-4 TGTGCCAGCAGTAAACAGGGGAACACCGGGGAGCTGTTTTTT CASSKQGNTGELFF
NA TRBJ1-4 NA TRBV3-1/TRBV3-2 TGTGCCAGCAGCCACAAAACAGGGTACACAACTAATGAAAAACTGTTTTTT CASSHKTGYTTNEKLFF
NA TRBJ1-1 NA TRBV25-1 TGTGCCAGCAGTGAGCCTACAGGGTGGGGAGCTTTCTTT CASSEPTGWGAFF
TRBD1 TRBJ2-3 once TRBV5-6 TGTGCCAGCAGCCCAGACAGGGCCGAGTCTAGCACAGATACGCAGTATTTT CASSPDRAESSTDTQYF
TRBD2 TRBJ2-7 NA TRBV2 TGTGCCAGCAGTGAGAGAGGACTAGCCGACGAGCAGTACTTC CASSERGLADEQYF
NA TRBJ1-1 few TRBV27 TGTGCCAGCAAACCATTCGCGGGATCGTACACTGAAGCTTTCTTT CASKPFAGSYTEAFF
TRBD2 TRBJ2-5 NA TRBV18 TGTGCCAGCTCCCTTACTAGCGCAGAGACCCAGTACTTC CASSLTSAETQYF
NA TRBJ1-1 NA TRBV6-5 TGTGCCAGTGGGCGCGATCGGAACACTGAAGCTTTCTTT CASGRDRNTEAFF
NA TRBJ2-3 NA TRBV7-9 TGTGCCAGCAGCTTGGACAGCCTCACAGATACGCAGTATTTT CASSLDSLTDTQYF
NA TRBJ2-2 NA TRBV3-1/TRBV3-2 TGTGCCAGCAGCCAAGCTTGGGCAGGGCAGCTGTTTTTT CASSQAWAGQLFF
NA TRBJ1-5 NA TRBV12-5 TGTGCTAGTGGCCTGGGCGAGCCCCAGCATTTT CASGLGEPQHF
NA TRBJ2-7 NA TRBV27 TGTGCCAGCAGTTTCGGTCAGGGCCCCTACGAGCAGTACTTC CASSFGQGPYEQYF
NA TRBJ1-2 once TRBV6-6 TGTGCCAGCAGTTACTCCTACAGCATGTATGGCTACACCTTC CASSYSYSMYGYTF
TRBD1 TRBJ1-2 NA TRBV10-3 TGTGCCATCAGTGAGCTGGACAGGGGGGCTCTGGGCTACACCTTC CAISELDRGALGYTF
NA TRBJ2-3 NA TRBV5-1 TGCGCCAGCAGCTTGAAATCAGGTTCCGATACGCAGTATTTT CASSLKSGSDTQYF
TRBD1 TRBJ2-2 few TRBV28 TGTGCCAGCAGCTTACTTTTGGGGGGACAGGAGGACACCGGGGAGCTGTTTTTT CASSLLLGGQEDTGELFF
TRBD1 TRBJ1-6 NA TRBV10-2 TGCGCCAGCAGCGAGGGACAGGGGGCCGAAGTCTCCTATAATTCACCCCTCCACTTT CASSEGQGAEVSYNSPLHF
NA TRBJ2-5 NA TRBV12-3/TRBV12-4 TGTGCCAGCAGTTTATGGGGGGAAGAGACCCAGTACTTC CASSLWGEETQYF
NA TRBJ1-2 NA TRBV29-1 TGCAGCGTTGGGGGCAGGGGACGGGATGGCTACACCTTC CSVGGRGRDGYTF
NA TRBJ1-2 NA TRBV5-1 TGCGCCAGCAGCTTGACAGTCAATAACTATGGCTACACCTTC CASSLTVNNYGYTF
TRBD1 TRBJ2-3 NA TRBV30 TGTGCCTGGAGTGTAGGTAGTTGGGACAGGGGGATATATACGCAGTATTTT CAWSVGSWDRGIYTQYF
NA TRBJ1-6 NA TRBV27 TGTGCCAGCACAGGGCAGCCGAGAAATTCACCCCTCCACTTT CASTGQPRNSPLHF